This entry is about one T cell receptor beta chain. This record belongs to a study of blood T cell repertoires in COVID-19. Study overall: The cDNA or gDNA used as material had been derived from T cells, B-cell-depleted T cells, or PBMCs.

This CDR3 has 12 amino acids. Germline loops: CDR1 SNHLY, CDR2 FYNNEI. The V gene lost 5 bases and the J gene lost 4 bases, with 8 bases spanning the gap. Produced via immunoSEQ multiplex PCR; TCRdb's table is partial and in-frame only. The sample contains a few hundred thousand clones, around 87% of which appear only once. The chain carries TRBV2 and TRBJ2-5; the D gene is possibly TRBD2 (6 bases). The sample consisted of peripheral blood. The sequence was obtained from a man between 18 and 29 years old with active or convalescent COVID-19. The CDR3 region has the DNA TGTGCCAGCAGTTACGGGAGAGAGACCCAGTACTTC. Encoded protein: CASSYGRETQYF.